Described below is a single T cell receptor (beta chain) sequence and its context. This record comes from a study of blood T cell repertoires in COVID-19. On the study more broadly: The study drew acute and convalescent COVID-19 samples from the United States, Italy and Spain.

Here immunoSEQ multiplex PCR was the method, and the copy in TCRdb shows in-frame clones only, minus some. The data show approximately 94,000 clones, 70% to 85% seen once. The CDR3 covers 15 residues. J gave up 6 bases and V 2 bases, and 5 bases lay outside the gene matches. Per germline, CDR1 SEHNR and CDR2 FQNEAQ (reference sequence). The chain couples TRBV7-9 to TRBJ1-4, with TRBD1 identical over 8 bases. The sequenced material came from peripheral blood. The clonotype comes from a human donor in a cohort sampled during active COVID-19. This CDR3 reads CASSLTGGLDEKLFF. As DNA, the CDR3 is TGTGCCAGCAGCTTAACAGGGGGATTGGATGAAAAACTGTTTTTT.